This entry lists 14 T cell receptor beta chains sequenced from one sample in a study of blood T cell repertoires in COVID-19 (dated by TCRdb to about 2020). Library preparation was by the immunoSEQ multiplex PCR assay. The table comes from immuneACCESS by way of TCRdb, which keeps in-frame sequences with V and J called. Part of the clones is missing from these tables; in studies checked, under half for an unresolved V gene and the rest for unknown reasons. This sample gives 100,000 to 130,000 clones in total; approximately 88% of them show up just once. The ten most abundant clones make up 5.5% to 8% of the sample. Input material: peripheral blood. These receptors all stem from a man in his fifties with active or convalescent COVID-19.

The chain combines TRBV6-5 with TRBJ2-1, with 7 bases aligning to TRBD2. This CDR3 has 12 residues. From germline, CDR1 is MNHEY and CDR2 SVGAGI. Unmatched junction bases numbered 6, after V lost 6 bases and J lost 10 bases. This CDR3 is CASRRAGWEQFF. The DNA for the CDR3 is TGTGCCAGCAGAAGAGCGGGATGGGAGCAGTTCTTC.

This clone was picked up one time. The CDR3 loop reads CASSLFPGLAGGGDEQYF. CDR3 bases: TGTGCCAGCAGTTTATTCCCCGGACTAGCGGGAGGAGGTGACGAGCAGTACTTC. This sequence joins TRBV28 and TRBJ2-7; 14 bases fit TRBD2. In germline, CDR1 is MDHEN, CDR2 SYDVKM. CDR3 length: 18 amino acids. The V gene end was trimmed by 1 base and the J gene end by 5 bases; junction bases not matched to a gene: 10.

V gene TRBV23-1 combines with J gene TRBJ2-2, with 7 positions matching TRBD1. TRBV23-1 is an open reading frame whose function is uncertain. The CDR3 has 17 residues. Trimming removed 2 bases from V and 5 bases from J; junction bases left unmatched: 11. The CDR3 protein is CASSQKTGVRFTGELFF. The DNA of the CDR3 is TGCGCCAGCAGTCAAAAAACAGGGGTGAGGTTTACCGGGGAGCTGTTTTTT.

The chain has TRBV2 and TRBJ2-7; D call uncertain. Germline V gives CDR1 SNHLY, CDR2 FYNNEI. The V end was cut by 3 bases, the J end by 2 bases, with 11 bases between. The CDR3 is 14 amino acids. The CDR3 DNA follows: TGTGCCAGCAGTGATTTGGGCAGAACCTACGAGCAGTACTTC. Translated, it gives CASSDLGRTYEQYF. Complete variable domain (other parts from reference TRBV2 and TRBJ2-7): EPEVTQTPSHQVTQMGQEVILRCVPISNHLYFYWYRQILGQKVEFLVSFYNNEISEKSEIFDDQFSVERPDGSNFTLKIRSTKLEDSAMYFCASSDLGRTYEQYFGPGTRLTVT.

In its sample, this clone was seen a few times. The chain links TRBV3-1 (or the pseudogene TRBV3-2) to TRBJ2-7, with 9 positions matching TRBD2. Germline V gene lookup returns CDR1 LGHDT and CDR2 YNNKEL (reference sequence). V lost 4 bases and J lost 4; bases outside the gene matches: 11. The CDR3 is 16 amino acids. As DNA, the CDR3 is TGTGCCAGCAGCCCCCCCTTGCGTAGCGGGGGTTACGAGCAGTACTTC. This sequence encodes CASSPPLRSGGYEQYF.

V is TRBV18 and J is TRBJ1-5, with D tentatively TRBD1 (5 bases). Germline CDR1 KGHSH, CDR2 LQKENI. V lost 8 bases and J 6 bases, leaving 8 bases between the germline ends. The CDR3 runs to 11 residues. This CDR3 is CASPGCQPQHF. In DNA form, the CDR3 reads TGTGCCAGCCCAGGGTGTCAGCCCCAGCATTTT.

The rearrangement uses TRBV7-7 and TRBJ2-1; 8 bases line up with TRBD2. The V gene end was trimmed by 5 bases and the J gene end by 6 bases; junction bases not matched to a gene: 15. Germline V CDR1 and CDR2: SSHAT, FNYEAQ (reference sequence). This CDR3 comprises 17 residues. In nucleotides, the CDR3 is TGTGCCAGCAGCCCGGAAATACCCGGGGGGGTTAGCAATGAGCAGTTCTTC. This sequence encodes CASSPEIPGGVSNEQFF.

The chain recombines TRBV28 with TRBJ2-7, with TRBD1 identical over 7 bases. The germline CDR1 and CDR2 sequences are MDHEN and SYDVKM. V was pared by 5 bases and J by 6 bases, with 10 bases of the junction left unmatched. The CDR3 covers 14 residues. The CDR3 nucleotides are TGTGCCAGCAGTACCACAGGGGAAGTACCCGAGCAGTACTTC. This encodes CASSTTGEVPEQYF.

The V gene is TRBV30, the J gene TRBJ2-2, with 9 bases identical to TRBD1. The junction had 3 bases not matched to a gene; V was cut back by 0 bases and J by 4 bases. This CDR3 comprises 15 residues. The germline V gene encodes CDR1 GTSNPN and CDR2 SVGIG (reference sequence). CDR3 protein: CAWSVWDRATGELFF. CDR3 nucleotide sequence: TGTGCCTGGAGTGTATGGGACAGGGCCACCGGGGAGCTGTTTTTT.

The gene calls are TRBV5-1 and TRBJ2-1, with TRBD1 matching 10 bases. Germline values: CDR1 SGHRS, CDR2 YFSETQ. The ends lost 4 bases at V and 6 bases at J; junction bases unmatched: 4. The CDR3 contains 14 residues. CDR3 DNA: TGCGCCAGCAGCACCCGGGACAGGGGCAATGAGCAGTTCTTC. Its translation is CASSTRDRGNEQFF.

The chain links TRBV9 to TRBJ2-3, with 10 bases matching TRBD2. The CDR3 is 16 residues long. In germline, CDR1 is SGDLS, CDR2 YYNGEE. V lost 4 bases and J lost 4; bases outside the gene matches: 9. CDR3 amino acids: CASSPPAGGDADTQYF. In DNA form, the CDR3 reads TGTGCCAGCAGCCCCCCAGCGGGAGGGGACGCAGATACGCAGTATTTT.

The rearrangement joins TRBV4-2 to TRBJ2-1; D is perhaps TRBD1 (9 bases). CDR1 LGHNA and CDR2 YNFKEQ come from the germline V gene. Trimming cost V 6 bases and J 4 bases, with 19 bases left between them. The CDR3 consists of 16 residues. CDR3 DNA: TGTGCCAGCAGTTCGGGGGGGACAGGGAGTTACAATGAGCAGTTCTTC. Translation: CASSSGGTGSYNEQFF.

As concerns this clone: Other nucleotide sequences from this sample produce the same CDR3. The chain carries TRBV11-3 and TRBJ2-2; D not certain. V was trimmed by 1 base and J by 1 base, leaving 4 bases between them. The germline V gene has CDR1 SGHNT and CDR2 YENEEA. This CDR3 has 14 amino acids. The CDR3 bases are TGTGCCAGCAGCTTAGGGCAGAACACCGGGGAGCTGTTTTTT. The encoded protein is CASSLGQNTGELFF.

CDR3: CASTILTPGQSTDTQYF. In nucleotides, the CDR3 is TGTGCCAGCACCATCCTTACCCCGGGACAAAGCACAGATACGCAGTATTTT. The chain joins TRBV13 to TRBJ2-3; TRBD1 is a possible D gene (6 bases). Germline loops: CDR1 PRHDT, CDR2 FYEKMQ (reference sequence). V shed 7 bases and J shed 0 bases, with 20 bases lying between them. This CDR3 comprises 17 residues.